This record looks at one T cell receptor beta chain sequence and its context. Its antigen is not known. Trimming left V 10 bases short and J 1 base short, with 7 bases between. The CDR3 runs 12 residues. Germline V gives CDR1 ENHRY, CDR2 SYGVKD. The sample originates from a study of T cell repertoires in cytomegalovirus infection. Study as a whole: Public TCR beta signatures marked donors with CMV infection and the matching HLA. General study findings and limits: CMV carriers with the relevant HLA were identified by cumulative public TCR beta family frequency.

TCRdb used MiXCR to reprocess the reads, holding one entry per CDR3 protein. The data show over 100,000 distinct CDR3 sequences, 25% to 35% seen once. This TCR was recovered from a human donor in good health (CMV status not recorded). Some clones in this sample may be carry-over from other donors' samples. This rearrangement joins TRBV10-3 to TRBJ2-2; D tentatively reads TRBD1 or TRBD2 (5 bases each). The material was CD8+ T cells from cultured PBMCs, obtained from culture after CMV antigen stimulation. CDR3 in amino acids: CATGRNTGELFF. CDR3 sequence (DNA): TGTGCCACGGGACGGAACACCGGGGAGCTGTTTTTT.